This is a list of T cell receptor beta chains from one sample in a study of cytomegalovirus exposure and HLA in healthy donors. Measured with immunoSEQ multiplex PCR; TCRdb has only the in-frame clones, and not every one. The data hold around 150,000 clones, with approximately 72% observed a single time. The source material was PBMCs. The receptor source for this set is a middle-aged man in good health and CMV-seronegative. The CDR3 runs from the conserved cysteine through the conserved F or W. The D gene is left open where the match is weak. Some rows mark clone size as missing; the rest say once, few, many or name a class of expanded clone.

TRBJ1-1	few	TRBV2	TRBD1	CASNRDRGGTEAFF	TGTGCCAGCAATCGGGACAGGGGAGGTACTGAAGCTTTCTTT
TRBJ2-3	.	TRBV5-6	TRBD1	CASSYGTGGANTQYF	TGTGCCAGCAGCTACGGGACAGGGGGCGCAAATACGCAGTATTTT
TRBJ1-1	.	TRBV5-1	.	CASTPLQTGGNTEAFF	TGCGCCAGCACCCCACTGCAGACGGGGGGGAACACTGAAGCTTTCTTT
TRBJ2-5	.	TRBV7-2	TRBD1	CASSSPPRGRGETQYF	TGTGCCAGCAGCAGCCCCCCGAGGGGGCGAGGAGAGACCCAGTACTTC
TRBJ2-5	few	TRBV25-1	.	CASSEPRPRGETQYF	TGTGCCAGCAGCGAGCCTCGTCCCCGGGGGGAGACCCAGTACTTC
TRBJ2-6	.	TRBV27	TRBD2	CASSFPGGVKGANVLTF	TGTGCCAGCAGTTTCCCGGGGGGGGTAAAAGGGGCCAACGTCCTGACTTTC
TRBJ2-7	few	TRBV4-3	TRBD2	CASSQVAGDSYEQYF	TGCGCCAGCAGCCAAGTGGCGGGGGACTCATACGAGCAGTACTTC
TRBJ1-2	.	TRBV4-1	.	CASSQDRQGLSYGYTF	TGCGCCAGCAGCCAAGATAGGCAGGGACTTAGCTATGGCTACACCTTC
TRBJ1-5	.	TRBV6-1	TRBD1	CASSLGQISNQPQHF	TGTGCCAGCAGTCTGGGACAGATTAGCAATCAGCCCCAGCATTTT
TRBJ1-6	.	TRBV9	.	CASSVDSLNSPLHF	TGTGCCAGCAGCGTAGACAGCCTTAATTCACCCCTCCACTTT
TRBJ1-1	.	TRBV7-2	.	CASSLEPGSFTEAFF	TGTGCCAGCAGCTTAGAACCGGGGTCTTTTACTGAAGCTTTCTTT
TRBJ1-1	.	TRBV7-2	.	CASSFFEAAKVHTEAFF	TGTGCCAGCAGCTTTTTTGAGGCGGCTAAGGTCCACACTGAAGCTTTCTTT
TRBJ2-2	.	TRBV5-1	.	CASSQAGTRGLGELFF	TGCGCCAGCAGCCAAGCCGGGACAAGGGGCTTGGGGGAGCTGTTTTTT
TRBJ2-1	.	TRBV11-2	TRBD2	CASSGRTSGGLYNEQFF	TGTGCCAGCAGCGGGAGGACTAGCGGGGGGCTCTACAATGAGCAGTTCTTC
TRBJ2-3	.	TRBV12-5	TRBD2	CASGFVAGDTDTQYF	TGTGCTAGTGGTTTCGTGGCGGGGGATACAGATACGCAGTATTTT
TRBJ2-7	.	TRBV27	TRBD1	CASSPQTGVGYEQYF	TGTGCCAGCAGTCCACAGACAGGGGTAGGCTACGAGCAGTACTTC
TRBJ1-2	.	TRBV9	.	CASSGEWGGLTYGYTF	TGTGCCAGCAGCGGGGAGTGGGGGGGCCTTACCTATGGCTACACCTTC
TRBJ1-2	.	TRBV6-1	.	CASSDSTDGYTF	TGTGCCAGCAGTGACTCCACGGATGGCTACACCTTC